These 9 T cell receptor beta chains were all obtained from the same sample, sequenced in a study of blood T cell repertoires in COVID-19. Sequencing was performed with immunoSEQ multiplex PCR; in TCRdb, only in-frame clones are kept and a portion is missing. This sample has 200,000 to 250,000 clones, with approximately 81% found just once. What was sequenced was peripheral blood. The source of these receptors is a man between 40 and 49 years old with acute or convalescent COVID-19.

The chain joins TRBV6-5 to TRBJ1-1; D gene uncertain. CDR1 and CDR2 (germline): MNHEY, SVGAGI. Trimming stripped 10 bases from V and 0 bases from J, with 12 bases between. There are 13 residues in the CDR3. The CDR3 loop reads CAIGGNLNTEAFF. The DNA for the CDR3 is TGTGCCATAGGCGGAAATTTGAACACTGAAGCTTTCTTT.

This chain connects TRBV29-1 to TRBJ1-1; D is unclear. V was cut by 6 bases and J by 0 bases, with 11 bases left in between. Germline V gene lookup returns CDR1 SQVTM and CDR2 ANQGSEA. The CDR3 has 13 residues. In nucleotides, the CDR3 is TGCAGCGTCCTACTTACGATGAACACTGAAGCTTTCTTT. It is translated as CSVLLTMNTEAFF.

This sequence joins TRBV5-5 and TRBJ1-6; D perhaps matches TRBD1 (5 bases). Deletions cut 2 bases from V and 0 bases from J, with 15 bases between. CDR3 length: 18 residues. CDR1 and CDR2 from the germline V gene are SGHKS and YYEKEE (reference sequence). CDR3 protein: CASSFRVSSVSYNSPLHF. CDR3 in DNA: TGTGCCAGCAGCTTCAGGGTATCGAGTGTCTCCTATAATTCACCCCTCCACTTT. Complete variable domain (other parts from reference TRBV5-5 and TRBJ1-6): DAGVTQSPTHLIKTRGQQVTLRCSPISGHKSVSWYQQVLGQGPQFIFQYYEKEERGRGNFPDRFSARQFPNYSSELNVNALLLGDSALYLCASSFRVSSVSYNSPLHFGNGTRLTVT.

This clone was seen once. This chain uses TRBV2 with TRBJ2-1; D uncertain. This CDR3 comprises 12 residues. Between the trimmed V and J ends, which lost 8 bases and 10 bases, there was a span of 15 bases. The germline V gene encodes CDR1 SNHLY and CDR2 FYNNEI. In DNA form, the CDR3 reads TGTGCCAGCGCTCGACTCTTAGTGGAGCAGTTCTTC. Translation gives CASARLLVEQFF.

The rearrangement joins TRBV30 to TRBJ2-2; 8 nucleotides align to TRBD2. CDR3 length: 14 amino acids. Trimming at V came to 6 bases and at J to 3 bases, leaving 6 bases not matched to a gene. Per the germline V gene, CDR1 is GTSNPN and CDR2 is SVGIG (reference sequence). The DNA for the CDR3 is TGTGCCTGCTCGGGAGGGAGATACACCGGGGAGCTGTTTTTT. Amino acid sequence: CACSGGRYTGELFF.

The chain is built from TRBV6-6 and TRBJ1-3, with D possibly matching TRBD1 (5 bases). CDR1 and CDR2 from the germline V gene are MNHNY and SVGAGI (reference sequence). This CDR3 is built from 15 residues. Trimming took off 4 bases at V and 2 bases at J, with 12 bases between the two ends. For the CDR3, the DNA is TGTGCCAGCAGTTTTGGCGGGGGTACTGGAAACACCATATATTTT. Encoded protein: CASSFGGGTGNTIYF.

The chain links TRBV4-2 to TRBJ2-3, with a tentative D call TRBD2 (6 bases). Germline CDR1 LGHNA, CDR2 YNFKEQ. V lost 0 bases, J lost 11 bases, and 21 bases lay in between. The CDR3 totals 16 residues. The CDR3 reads CASSQDRRRGPSKQYF. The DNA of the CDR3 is TGTGCCAGCAGCCAAGATCGGCGGAGGGGCCCATCGAAGCAGTATTTT.

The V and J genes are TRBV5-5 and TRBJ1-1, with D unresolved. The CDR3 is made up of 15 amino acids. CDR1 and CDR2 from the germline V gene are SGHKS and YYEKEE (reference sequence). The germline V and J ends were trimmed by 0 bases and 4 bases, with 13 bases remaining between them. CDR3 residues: CASSLDVTPSTEAFF. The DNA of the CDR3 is TGTGCCAGCAGCTTGGACGTGACACCCTCCACTGAAGCTTTCTTT. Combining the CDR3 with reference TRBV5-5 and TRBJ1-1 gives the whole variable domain DAGVTQSPTHLIKTRGQQVTLRCSPISGHKSVSWYQQVLGQGPQFIFQYYEKEERGRGNFPDRFSARQFPNYSSELNVNALLLGDSALYLCASSLDVTPSTEAFFGQGTRLTVV.

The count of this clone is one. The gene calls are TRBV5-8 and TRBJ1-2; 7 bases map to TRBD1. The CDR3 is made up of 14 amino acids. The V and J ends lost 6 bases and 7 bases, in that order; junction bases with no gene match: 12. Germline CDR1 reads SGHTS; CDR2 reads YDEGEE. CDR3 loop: CASTPQTGRAGYTF. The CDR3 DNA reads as TGTGCCAGCACCCCCCAGACAGGGCGTGCTGGCTACACCTTC.